The sequence of this TCR beta chain was determined in a study of tumor-infiltrating lymphocytes in localized non-small cell lung cancer listed by TCRdb under 2021. Describing the broader study: The cohort covered several histologies, both smokers and never-smokers, and patients whose samples were collected after neoadjuvant chemotherapy. From each patient came resected tumor tissue plus uninvolved lung tissue from that same patient, and the uninvolved lung tissue was described as non-adjacent to the tumor. Alongside flow cytometry, multiplex immunofluorescence, RNA-seq, exome sequencing and proteomics, TCR sequencing was applied to the same patients as one of several integrated assays. In total, the ICON cohort was made up of about 150 surgical patients who had localized non-small cell lung cancer and whose tumors were resected. A total of 50 to 65 patients were included in the paired tumor versus uninvolved lung comparison of immunoSEQ T-cell fraction. General conclusions and limits of the study: Higher T cell infiltration in tumors than in uninvolved lung tissue was supported by TCRbeta sequencing, consistent with immunofluorescence CD3 counts. Assay coverage varied across patients depending on available tissue quantity, so only a subset of the cohort had TCR sequencing. TCR-derived T-cell fraction did not differ between the flow cytometry-defined immunotypes IM1 (good prognosis) and IM2 (poor prognosis). Because different assays used different pieces of the same tissue, intratumor heterogeneity could not be separated from technical variation.

Of note for this clone: Which antigen it targets is not known. No base-level quality is on record; no much larger clone is a single base apart.

The T-cell fraction in tumor and uninvolved lung tissue was provided by TCR sequencing with the immunoSEQ assay. The authors' pipeline ran thus. To analyze survival, patients were divided into a high T-cell fraction group (upper tertile) and a low T-cell fraction group (lower two tertiles), and the two groups were compared using a log-rank test. Paired tumor versus uninvolved lung differences in T-cell fraction were tested with a signed-rank test. TCRdb provides this immuneACCESS table in a form limited to in-frame rearrangements. Some clones are lacking; in checked studies, under half of them reflect an unresolved V gene, and why the rest are absent is not known. V and J calls plus clone size are reproduced from that table; the DNA served to infer D and trimming. The sample data list 15,000 to 20,000 clones, and 80% of these were observed just once. Approximately 10% of the sample is in the top ten clones.

Counted from cysteine to phenylalanine, this CDR3 has 16 amino acids. Only CDR3 DNA is held: 48 bases, read in frame from base 1. Here V drops 4 bases and J drops 4 bases, and the junction holds 13 bases not matched to any gene. CDR1 and CDR2, per the germline V gene, are SGHRS and YFSETQ. Enrollment in ICON was initiated in 2016, and the last patient was enrolled in 2018. Fresh tumor and matched uninvolved tissue for in-depth immune analyses, including TCR sequencing, were collected from a subcohort of around 76 patients. TCR sequencing was performed on DNA isolated from bulk tissue, without cell sorting.

The sequence came from a human donor with non-small cell lung cancer. The rearranged chain carries TRBV5-1 and TRBJ2-7, with 8 central nucleotides matching TRBD1. What was sequenced was uninvolved lung tissue not adjacent to the tumor. The bases are TGCGCCAGCAGCCCTACAGCCGGACAGGGAGTATACGAGCAGTACTTC. Its translation reads: CASSPTAGQGVYEQYF.